A single sample is the source of the 21 T cell receptor beta chains below, sequenced in a study of shared clonotypes between healthy human individuals. The naive CD8 population came from CD45RO-negative cells selected for CCR7, without terminally differentiated effector memory CD45RA+ cells. Libraries were prepared by immunoSEQ multiplex PCR; TCRdb keeps only in-frame clonotypes and omits some of them. This table holds millions of clones, about 95% found once. The sample taken for sequencing was naive CD8+ T cells sorted from blood. These receptors all stem from a man aged 18 to 35 in good health.

In DNA form, the CDR3 reads TGTGCCAGCAGCTTAGCAGGGTGGGGAGACTACGAGCAGTACTTC. Encoded protein: CASSLAGWGDYEQYF. The chain carries TRBV13 and TRBJ2-5; D is tentatively TRBD1 or TRBD2 (5 bases each). Judging by the DNA end, TRBJ2-7 fits better; the J call may be wrong. Germline-derived CDR1 and CDR2 are PRHDT and FYEKMQ (reference sequence). The CDR3 spans 15 residues.

The rearrangement links TRBV11-1 to TRBJ2-1; TRBD1 matches 10 bases. V dropped 6 bases and J dropped 5; count of bases not matched to a gene: 7. The length of the CDR3 is 15 residues. Germline lookup yields CDR1 SGHAT and CDR2 FQDESV (reference sequence). The chain's CDR3 is CASRPGTGVDNEQFF. DNA for the CDR3: TGTGCCAGCAGGCCCGGGACAGGGGTAGACAATGAGCAGTTCTTC.

This clone was found once. The rearrangement uses TRBV6-5 and TRBJ2-7, with TRBD2 identical over 9 bases. V lost 1 base to trimming and J lost 6 bases; unmatched junction nucleotides: 10. In germline, CDR1 is MNHEY, CDR2 SVGAGI. The CDR3 runs to 16 residues. The CDR3 DNA follows: TGTGCCAGCAGTTACTGGCGGGAGGGCCCTAAGATCGAGCAGTACTTC. Translated, it gives CASSYWREGPKIEQYF.

The V and J genes are TRBV11-2 and TRBJ2-7, with D possibly being TRBD2 (6 bases). Germline-derived CDR1 and CDR2 are SGHAT and FQNNGV. Trimming shortened V by 5 bases and J by 2 bases, and 25 bases separated the two germline ends. This CDR3 spans 18 amino acids. CDR3 sequence (DNA): TGTGCCAGCAGCGAACGATACGCCCGGGCCGGGGGTCCCTACGAGCAGTACTTC. Translated: CASSERYARAGGPYEQYF.

This clone has only one observation. Other nucleotide sequences in the sample specify the same CDR3. The V call is TRBV4-1, the J call TRBJ1-4; D is undetermined. CDR3 size: 12 residues. Germline V gene lookup returns CDR1 MGHRA and CDR2 YSYEKL. The ends were cut back, 0 bases at V and 8 bases at J, with 4 bases in the middle. The CDR3 DNA follows: TGCGCCAGCAGCCAAGAAGGAGAAAAACTGTTTTTT. It yields the protein CASSQEGEKLFF.

The sample holds a few counts of this clone. The chain has TRBV19 and TRBJ1-1; 7 nucleotides match TRBD1. The junction had 11 bases not matched to a gene; V was cut back by 2 bases and J by 5 bases. Germline CDR1 is LNHDA and CDR2 is SQIVND (reference sequence). The CDR3 contains 16 residues. CDR3 region: CASSITGSTGTTEAFF. The DNA for the CDR3 is TGTGCCAGTAGTATAACGGGCTCGACAGGGACGACTGAAGCTTTCTTT.

The V gene is TRBV7-6, the J gene TRBJ2-7; D tentatively reads TRBD1 or TRBD2 (5 bases each). The germline V gene encodes CDR1 SGHVS and CDR2 FNYEAQ. V lost 1 base, J lost 6 bases, and 7 bases lay in between. This CDR3 is built from 12 residues. CDR3 in DNA: TGTGCCAGCAGCTTAGGGGGGACCGAGCAGTACTTC. Protein sequence: CASSLGGTEQYF. Combining the CDR3 with reference TRBV7-6 and TRBJ2-7 gives the whole variable domain GAGVSQSPRYKVTKRGQDVALRCDPISGHVSLYWYRQALGQGPEFLTYFNYEAQQDKSGLPNDRFSAERPEGSISTLTIQRTEQRDSAMYRCASSLGGTEQYFGPGTRLTVT.

As regards this clone: The same CDR3 also results from other DNA sequences found in this sample. The J gene is TRBJ1-2, the V gene TRBV9; 9 bases are a match to TRBD1. The CDR3 loop spans 14 amino acids. CDR1 SGDLS and CDR2 YYNGEE come from the germline V gene. Trimming took 3 bases from V and 2 from J; bases not matched to a gene: 2. CDR3 amino acids: CASSAGQGNYGYTF. As DNA, the CDR3 is TGTGCCAGCAGCGCTGGACAGGGGAACTATGGCTACACCTTC.

The rearrangement uses TRBV28 and TRBJ2-7; 7 nucleotides agree with TRBD1. CDR3 length: 13 residues. Germline values: CDR1 MDHEN, CDR2 SYDVKM. The V segment lost 5 bases and the J segment 3 bases; nucleotides outside the gene matches: 4. DNA for the CDR3: TGTGCCAGCAGTATACAGGGGATCTACGAGCAGTACTTC. Amino acid sequence: CASSIQGIYEQYF. Supplemented by reference TRBV28 and TRBJ2-7, the full variable domain reads DVKVTQSSRYLVKRTGEKVFLECVQDMDHENMFWYRQDPGLGLRLIYFSYDVKMKEKGDIPEGYSVSREKKERFSLILESASTNQTSMYLCASSIQGIYEQYFGPGTRLTVT.

The chain has TRBV5-8 and TRBJ2-5; 10 bases match TRBD1. This CDR3 region has 19 residues. Germline CDR1 reads SGHTS; CDR2 reads YDEGEE. V shed 5 bases, J shed 3 bases, and the junction held 19 bases outside the gene matches. CDR3 in amino acids: CASRLIMYRDRGPEETQYF. CDR3 bases: TGTGCCAGCAGGTTAATTATGTACCGGGACAGGGGACCTGAAGAGACCCAGTACTTC.

CDR3 residues: CASRDPIGYGYTF. CDR3 in DNA: TGCGCCAGCAGGGACCCTATCGGGTATGGCTACACCTTC. This chain connects TRBV4-1 to TRBJ1-2; D not certain. Germline values: CDR1 MGHRA, CDR2 YSYEKL. This CDR3 is 13 amino acids long. The V end was cut by 6 bases, the J end by 5 bases, with 13 bases between.

This clone appeared a single time. The V and J genes are TRBV13 and TRBJ1-2, with 8 bases that match TRBD1. This CDR3 comprises 16 residues. Trimming took 4 bases from V and 6 from J; bases not matched to a gene: 13. The germline CDR1 and CDR2 sequences are PRHDT and FYEKMQ (reference sequence). This CDR3 is CASSSSDRVLWDGYTF. The CDR3 nucleotides are TGTGCCAGCAGCTCCTCGGACAGGGTTTTATGGGATGGCTACACCTTC.

The chain carries TRBV6-1 and TRBJ2-7; D remains unclear. Trimming took off 0 bases at V and 0 bases at J, with 9 bases between the two ends. The CDR3 has 15 residues. Germline CDR1 MNHNS, CDR2 SASEGT. CDR3 DNA sequence: TGTGCCAGCAGTGAAGCTAGACCGCGCTCCTACGAGCAGTACTTC. It encodes CASSEARPRSYEQYF.

V usage is TRBV2 and J usage is TRBJ2-6; D unclear. The CDR3 is 12 amino acids. V was shortened by 6 bases and J by 0 bases, with 0 bases between the two germline ends. The germline V gene has CDR1 SNHLY and CDR2 FYNNEI. CDR3 in DNA: TGTGCCAGCAGCTCTGGGGCCAACGTCCTGACTTTC. Residues: CASSSGANVLTF.

This clone came up once. The chain employs TRBV7-4 and TRBJ2-7; D gene unclear. Trimming left V 7 bases short and J 3 bases short, with 7 bases between. Per the germline V gene, CDR1 is SGHVT and CDR2 is SQSDAQ. This CDR3 has 11 residues. CDR3 DNA sequence: TGTGCCAGCAAGCAGAGCTACGAGCAGTACTTC. Protein: CASKQSYEQYF.

A note on this clone: This sample includes further DNA sequences coding for the same CDR3. This chain connects TRBV30 to TRBJ2-1; TRBD2 might be the D (7 bases). Germline lookup yields CDR1 GTSNPN and CDR2 SVGIG (reference sequence). This CDR3 is built from 11 residues. Trimming removed 2 bases at V and 9 bases at J, with 8 bases between. The CDR3 DNA reads TGTGCCTGGAGTAGGGGGGGTGAGCAGTTCTTC. This translates into CAWSRGGEQFF.

V and J are TRBV7-9 and TRBJ2-3; 9 positions agree with TRBD2. Germline CDR1 reads SEHNR; CDR2 reads FQNEAQ (reference sequence). The V and J ends lost 0 bases and 6 bases, in that order; junction bases with no gene match: 4. This CDR3 contains 15 residues. The CDR3 loop is CASSLASGSIDTQYF. In nucleotides, the CDR3 is TGTGCCAGCAGCTTAGCTAGCGGGAGTATCGATACGCAGTATTTT.

The chain uses TRBV5-4 and TRBJ2-7; possible D gene TRBD2, 6 bases. Trimming shortened V by 4 bases and J by 2 bases, and 10 bases separated the two germline ends. The CDR3 contains 13 residues. CDR1 and CDR2 (germline): SGHNT, YYREEE (reference sequence). The CDR3 DNA follows: TGTGCCAGCAGCCCGGGGGAAGCCTACGAGCAGTACTTC. The encoded protein is CASSPGEAYEQYF. The full variable domain, with the rest looked up from reference TRBV5-4 and TRBJ2-7, is ETGVTQSPTHLIKTRGQQVTLRCSSQSGHNTVSWYQQALGQGPQFIFQYYREEENGRGNFPPRFSGLQFPNYSSELNVNALELDDSALYLCASSPGEAYEQYFGPGTRLTVT.

This clone was detected only a few times. The chain carries TRBV19 and TRBJ1-3; no clear D. Between the trimmed V and J ends, which lost 11 bases and 0 bases, there was a span of 11 bases. Germline CDR1 reads LNHDA; CDR2 reads SQIVND (reference sequence). The CDR3 is 13 residues long. CDR3 sequence reads: CAGLHRSGNTIYF. The CDR3 bases are TGTGCCGGCCTACATCGCTCTGGAAACACCATATATTTT. The full variable domain, completed using reference TRBV19 and TRBJ1-3, is DGGITQSPKYLFRKEGQNVTLSCEQNLNHDAMYWYRQDPGQGLRLIYYSQIVNDFQKGDIAEGYSVSREKKESFPLTVTSAQKNPTAFYLCAGLHRSGNTIYFGEGSWLTVV.

V gene TRBV4-1 combines with J gene TRBJ1-4; 10 nucleotides agree with TRBD1. Germline trimming cut 1 base from V and 3 bases from J; bases unmatched to any gene: 11. Germline lookup yields CDR1 MGHRA and CDR2 YSYEKL. The CDR3 has 19 residues. The CDR3 DNA sequence: TGCGCCAGCAGCCAAGGAACCGGGACAGGGGAGTTCGCTAATGAAAAACTGTTTTTT. Translated, it gives CASSQGTGTGEFANEKLFF.

This sequence joins TRBV5-4 and TRBJ1-3; D is perhaps TRBD1 (6 bases). Per germline, CDR1 SGHNT and CDR2 YYREEE (reference sequence). Trimming pared 4 bases from V and 2 bases from J, leaving 13 bases between. The CDR3 runs to 15 residues. The CDR3 region is CASSETGMTGNTIYF. CDR3 DNA sequence: TGTGCCAGCAGCGAAACAGGGATGACTGGAAACACCATATATTTT.